This T cell receptor (beta chain) was identified during a study of beta chain features in type 1 diabetes. Sequenced material consisted of expressed TCRB transcripts (all of the isolated RNA was reverse transcribed). Profiling relied on immunoSEQ multiplex PCR, and the TCRdb table lists in-frame clones only, not all of them. The sample lists some 370,000 clones, around 10% seen once, with approximately 0.55% in the top ten. Findings and limits, study-wide: More deletions and fewer insertions at VDJ junctions were found in patients with type 1 diabetes. Shortening of TCRB CDR3s, moderate but significant, appeared in all four CD4+ subsets of Type 1 diabetes patients. No resolution was reached here on whether HLA type influences TCRB rearrangement.

There are a few counts of this clone. What it recognizes is unknown. The specimen was central memory CD4+ T cells from blood. The TCR sequence derives from a man aged 30 to 45 with type 1 diabetes.

This chain's CDR3 is CASSWGTGNYEQYF. CDR3 coding DNA: TGTGCCAGCAGCTGGGGGACAGGGAACTACGAGCAGTACTTC. This chain connects TRBV5-4 to TRBJ2-7; 9 bases line up with TRBD1. With 3 bases clipped from V and 3 bases from J, the junction kept 4 bases outside the gene matches. CDR1 is SGHNT and CDR2 is YYREEE in the germline V gene (reference sequence). The CDR3 is made up of 14 amino acids. The complete variable domain, with remaining parts taken from reference TRBV5-4 and TRBJ2-7, reads ETGVTQSPTHLIKTRGQQVTLRCSSQSGHNTVSWYQQALGQGPQFIFQYYREEENGRGNFPPRFSGLQFPNYSSELNVNALELDDSALYLCASSWGTGNYEQYFGPGTRLTVT.